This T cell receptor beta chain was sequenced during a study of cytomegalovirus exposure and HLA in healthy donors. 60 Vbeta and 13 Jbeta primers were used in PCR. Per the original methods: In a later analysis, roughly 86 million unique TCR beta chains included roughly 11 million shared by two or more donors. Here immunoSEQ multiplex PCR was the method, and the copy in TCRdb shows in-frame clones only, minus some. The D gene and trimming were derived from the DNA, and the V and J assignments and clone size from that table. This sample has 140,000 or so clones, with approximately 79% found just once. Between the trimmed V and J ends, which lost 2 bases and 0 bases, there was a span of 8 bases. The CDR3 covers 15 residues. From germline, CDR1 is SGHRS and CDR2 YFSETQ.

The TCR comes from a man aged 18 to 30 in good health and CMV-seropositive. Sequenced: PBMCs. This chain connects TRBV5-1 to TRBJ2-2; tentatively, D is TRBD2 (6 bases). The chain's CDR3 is CASSLRTTNTGELFF. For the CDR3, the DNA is TGCGCCAGCAGCTTAAGGACTACGAACACCGGGGAGCTGTTTTTT.